This paragraph covers one T cell receptor (beta chain) sequence. The antigen is unknown. Sequenced by immunoSEQ multiplex PCR; TCRdb stores in-frame clones only, minus some. The profile shows tens of thousands of clones, over 75% of them singletons. The data derive from a study of siplizumab effects on memory and regulatory T cells. Findings and caveats of the study: An assignable phenotype, naive or memory, was missing from roughly 78-96% of proliferating CD4+ or CD8+ clones. Suppressive activity of Tregs proliferating in siplizumab cultures remained unconfirmed.

What was sequenced was Tregs sorted from blood. The TCR originated in a human donor in good health.

The CDR3 coding sequence is TGCGCCAGCCGAAACCAGTACAGCGAGCAGTACTTC. Protein product: CASRNQYSEQYF. The chain combines TRBV5-1 with TRBJ2-7; D unresolved. The germline V gene encodes CDR1 SGHRS and CDR2 YFSETQ. Trimming stripped 7 bases from V and 6 bases from J, with 14 bases between. This CDR3 contains 12 residues.